One T cell receptor beta chain is described in this entry. Healthy donors had no documented immune events, such as infections, while sampled. This sample was included in a study of identifying expanded T cells in peripheral blood. The assay was immunoSEQ multiplex PCR, and TCRdb's table has in-frame clones only and misses some. The table includes some 100,000 clones, about 83% detected once. Sequenced material: blood. This TCR derives from a person aged 18 to 70 in good health.

In DNA form, the CDR3 reads TGTGCCATCACGGGGGAGCGCAATCAGCCCCAGCATTTT. This codes for CAITGERNQPQHF. The chain links TRBV10-3 to TRBJ1-5, with D maybe TRBD1 (5 bases). CDR3 size: 13 residues. The germline V and J ends were trimmed by 7 bases and 2 bases, with 9 bases remaining between them. Germline CDR1 and CDR2: ENHRY and SYGVKD.